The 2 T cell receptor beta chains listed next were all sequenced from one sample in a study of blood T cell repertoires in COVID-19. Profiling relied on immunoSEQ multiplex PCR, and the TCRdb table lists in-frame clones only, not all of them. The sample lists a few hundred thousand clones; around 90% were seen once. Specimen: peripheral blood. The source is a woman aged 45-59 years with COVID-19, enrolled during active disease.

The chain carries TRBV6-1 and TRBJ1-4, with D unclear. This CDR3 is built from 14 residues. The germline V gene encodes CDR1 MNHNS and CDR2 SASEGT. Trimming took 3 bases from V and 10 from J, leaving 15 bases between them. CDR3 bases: TGTGCCAGCAGTGACCCCCCCACGGTTGGAAAACTGTTTTTT. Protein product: CASSDPPTVGKLFF.

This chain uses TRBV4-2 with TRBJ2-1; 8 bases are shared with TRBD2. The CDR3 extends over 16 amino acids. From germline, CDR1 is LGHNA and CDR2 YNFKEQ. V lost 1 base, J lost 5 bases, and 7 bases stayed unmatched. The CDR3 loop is CASSQGSSGANNEQFF. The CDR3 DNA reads TGTGCCAGCAGCCAAGGGAGTAGCGGGGCCAACAATGAGCAGTTCTTC.